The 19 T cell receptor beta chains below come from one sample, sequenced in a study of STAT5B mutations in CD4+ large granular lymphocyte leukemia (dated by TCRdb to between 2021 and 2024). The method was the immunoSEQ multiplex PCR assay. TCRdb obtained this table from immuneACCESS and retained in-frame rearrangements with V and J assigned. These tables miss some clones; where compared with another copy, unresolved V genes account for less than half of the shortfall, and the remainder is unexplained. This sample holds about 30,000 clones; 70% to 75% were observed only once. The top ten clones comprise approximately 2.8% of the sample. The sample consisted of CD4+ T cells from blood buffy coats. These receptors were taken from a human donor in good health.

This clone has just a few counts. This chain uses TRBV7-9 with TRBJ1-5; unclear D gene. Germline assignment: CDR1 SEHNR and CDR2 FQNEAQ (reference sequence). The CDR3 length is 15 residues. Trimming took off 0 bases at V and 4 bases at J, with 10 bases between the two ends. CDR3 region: CASSLASVGNQPQHF. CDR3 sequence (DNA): TGTGCCAGCAGCTTAGCTTCCGTTGGGAATCAGCCCCAGCATTTT.

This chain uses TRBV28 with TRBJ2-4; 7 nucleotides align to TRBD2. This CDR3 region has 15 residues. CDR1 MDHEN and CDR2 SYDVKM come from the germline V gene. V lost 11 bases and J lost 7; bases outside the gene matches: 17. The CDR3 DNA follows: TGTGCCTCCGACGGTGGGGGGGTGGATCGCAACATTCAGTACTTC. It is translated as CASDGGGVDRNIQYF.

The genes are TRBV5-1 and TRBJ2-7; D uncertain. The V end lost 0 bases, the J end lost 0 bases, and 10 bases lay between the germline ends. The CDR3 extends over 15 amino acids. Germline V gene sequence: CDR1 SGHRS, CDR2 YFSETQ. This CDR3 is CASSLGAGHSYEQYF. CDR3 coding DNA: TGCGCCAGCAGCTTGGGTGCAGGTCACTCCTACGAGCAGTACTTC.

The DNA of the CDR3 is TGCGCCAGCAGCCAAGTACTAGCGGGGGCAGGTACCCAGTACTTC. Its translation is CASSQVLAGAGTQYF. V gene TRBV4-3 combines with J gene TRBJ2-5; 11 nucleotides match TRBD2. V shed 1 base and J 8 bases; nucleotides not matched to a gene: 6. Germline V lookup: CDR1 LGHNA, CDR2 YSLEER. This CDR3 is 15 amino acids long.

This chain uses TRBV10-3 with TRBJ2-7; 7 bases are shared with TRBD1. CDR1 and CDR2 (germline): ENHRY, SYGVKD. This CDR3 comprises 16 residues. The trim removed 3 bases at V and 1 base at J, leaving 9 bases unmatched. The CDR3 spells CAISDGRDSKSYEQYF. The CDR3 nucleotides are TGTGCCATCAGTGATGGCCGGGACAGCAAATCCTACGAGCAGTACTTC.

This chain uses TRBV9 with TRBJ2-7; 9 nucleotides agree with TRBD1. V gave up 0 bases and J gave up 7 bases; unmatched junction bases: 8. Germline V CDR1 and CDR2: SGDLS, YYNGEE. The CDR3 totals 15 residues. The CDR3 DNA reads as TGTGCCAGCAGCGTAGGTGGACAGGGGACACGGGAGCAGTACTTC. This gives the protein CASSVGGQGTREQYF.

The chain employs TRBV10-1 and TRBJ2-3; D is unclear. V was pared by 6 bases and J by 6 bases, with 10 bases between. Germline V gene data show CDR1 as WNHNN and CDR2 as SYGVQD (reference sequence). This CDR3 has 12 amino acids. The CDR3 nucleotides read TGCGCCAGCAGCCCCCTTAGGGATACGCAGTATTTT. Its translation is CASSPLRDTQYF.

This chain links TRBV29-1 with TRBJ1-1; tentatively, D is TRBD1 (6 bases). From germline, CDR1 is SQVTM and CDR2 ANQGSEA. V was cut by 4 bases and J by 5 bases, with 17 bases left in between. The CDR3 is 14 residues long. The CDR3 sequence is CSVGVGAGVTEAFF. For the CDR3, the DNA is TGCAGCGTTGGGGTGGGGGCTGGCGTGACTGAAGCTTTCTTT.

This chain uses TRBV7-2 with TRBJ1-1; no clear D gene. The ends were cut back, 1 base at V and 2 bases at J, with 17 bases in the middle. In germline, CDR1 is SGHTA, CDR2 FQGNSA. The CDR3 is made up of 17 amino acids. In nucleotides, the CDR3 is TGTGCCAGCAGCTTAGGTCTCGGCGCCACGATAAACACTGAAGCTTTCTTT. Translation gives CASSLGLGATINTEAFF.

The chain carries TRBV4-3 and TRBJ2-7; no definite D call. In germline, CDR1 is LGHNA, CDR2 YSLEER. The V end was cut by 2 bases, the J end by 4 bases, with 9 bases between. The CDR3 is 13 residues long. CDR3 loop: CASSQTEFYEQYF. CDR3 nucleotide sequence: TGCGCCAGCAGCCAAACTGAGTTTTACGAGCAGTACTTC.

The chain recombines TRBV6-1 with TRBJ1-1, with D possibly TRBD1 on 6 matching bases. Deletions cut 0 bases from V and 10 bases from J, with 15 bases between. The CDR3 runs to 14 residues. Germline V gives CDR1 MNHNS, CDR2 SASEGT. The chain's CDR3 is CASSEALRRGGAFF. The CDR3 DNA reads TGTGCCAGCAGTGAAGCGCTGCGTCGAGGGGGAGCTTTCTTT.

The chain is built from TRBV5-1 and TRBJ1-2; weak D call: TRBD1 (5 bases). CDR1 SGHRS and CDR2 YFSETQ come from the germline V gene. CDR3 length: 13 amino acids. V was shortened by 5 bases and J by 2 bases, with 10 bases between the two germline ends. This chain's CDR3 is CASRQQENYGYTF. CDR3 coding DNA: TGCGCCAGCAGACAACAGGAGAACTATGGCTACACCTTC.

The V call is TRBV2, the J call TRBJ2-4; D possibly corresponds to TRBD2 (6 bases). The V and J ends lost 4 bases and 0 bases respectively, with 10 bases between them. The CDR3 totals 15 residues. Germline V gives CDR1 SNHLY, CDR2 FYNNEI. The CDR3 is CASSVGGIAKNIQYF. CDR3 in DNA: TGTGCCAGCAGTGTCGGGGGAATAGCCAAAAACATTCAGTACTTC. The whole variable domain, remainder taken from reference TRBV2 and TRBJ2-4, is EPEVTQTPSHQVTQMGQEVILRCVPISNHLYFYWYRQILGQKVEFLVSFYNNEISEKSEIFDDQFSVERPDGSNFTLKIRSTKLEDSAMYFCASSVGGIAKNIQYFGAGTRLSVL.

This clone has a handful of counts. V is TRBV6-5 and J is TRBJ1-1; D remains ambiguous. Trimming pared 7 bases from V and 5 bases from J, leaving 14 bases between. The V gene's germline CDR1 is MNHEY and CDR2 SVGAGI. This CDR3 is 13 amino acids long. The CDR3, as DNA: TGTGCCAGCATTCCCCCCGGGCGGACTGAAGCTTTCTTT. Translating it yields CASIPPGRTEAFF.

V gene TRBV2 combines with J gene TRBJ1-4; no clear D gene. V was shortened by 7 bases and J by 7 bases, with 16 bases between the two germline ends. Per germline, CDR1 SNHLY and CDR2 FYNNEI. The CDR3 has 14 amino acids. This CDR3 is CASKAAVLGEKLFF. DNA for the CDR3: TGTGCCAGCAAGGCTGCAGTTTTAGGTGAAAAACTGTTTTTT.

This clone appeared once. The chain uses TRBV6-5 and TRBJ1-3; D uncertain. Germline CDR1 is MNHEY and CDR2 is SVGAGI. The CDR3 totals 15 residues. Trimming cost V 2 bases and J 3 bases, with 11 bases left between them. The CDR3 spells CASSYGPAVGNTIYF. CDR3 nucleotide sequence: TGTGCCAGCAGTTACGGCCCTGCGGTTGGAAACACCATATATTTT.

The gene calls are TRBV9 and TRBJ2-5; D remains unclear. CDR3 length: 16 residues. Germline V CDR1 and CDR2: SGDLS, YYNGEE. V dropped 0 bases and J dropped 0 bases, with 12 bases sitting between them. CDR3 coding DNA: TGTGCCAGCAGCGTAGGTGGACGTTCTGACCAAGAGACCCAGTACTTC. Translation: CASSVGGRSDQETQYF.

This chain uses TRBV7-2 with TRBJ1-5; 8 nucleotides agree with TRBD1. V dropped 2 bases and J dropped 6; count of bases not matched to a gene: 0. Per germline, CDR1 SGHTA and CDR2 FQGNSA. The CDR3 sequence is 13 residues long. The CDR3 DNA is TGTGCCAGCAGCTTACAGGGGGCTCAGCCCCAGCATTTT. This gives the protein CASSLQGAQPQHF.

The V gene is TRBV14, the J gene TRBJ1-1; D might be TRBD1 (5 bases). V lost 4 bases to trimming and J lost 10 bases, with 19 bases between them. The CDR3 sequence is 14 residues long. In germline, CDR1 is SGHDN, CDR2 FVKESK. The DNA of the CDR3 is TGTGCCAGCAGCCCATCAGGAGGGGCGGGGGTAGCTTTCTTT. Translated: CASSPSGGAGVAFF.